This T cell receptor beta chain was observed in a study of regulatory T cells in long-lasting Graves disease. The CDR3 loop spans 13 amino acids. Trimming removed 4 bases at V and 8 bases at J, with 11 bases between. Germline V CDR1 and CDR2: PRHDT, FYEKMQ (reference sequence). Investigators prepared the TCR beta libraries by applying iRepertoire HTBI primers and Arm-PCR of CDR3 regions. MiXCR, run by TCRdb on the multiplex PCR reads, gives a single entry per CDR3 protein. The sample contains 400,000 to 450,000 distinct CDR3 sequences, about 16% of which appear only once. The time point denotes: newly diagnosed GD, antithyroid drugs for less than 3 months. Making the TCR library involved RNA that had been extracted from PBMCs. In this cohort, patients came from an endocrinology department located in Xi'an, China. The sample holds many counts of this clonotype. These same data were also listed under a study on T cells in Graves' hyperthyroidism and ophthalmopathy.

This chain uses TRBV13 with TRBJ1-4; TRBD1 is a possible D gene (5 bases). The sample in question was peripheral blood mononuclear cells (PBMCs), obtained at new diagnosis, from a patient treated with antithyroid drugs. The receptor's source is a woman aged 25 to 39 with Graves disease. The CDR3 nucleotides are TGTGCCAGCAGCTGGCAGGGAGGGGAAAAACTGTTTTTT. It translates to CASSWQGGEKLFF.